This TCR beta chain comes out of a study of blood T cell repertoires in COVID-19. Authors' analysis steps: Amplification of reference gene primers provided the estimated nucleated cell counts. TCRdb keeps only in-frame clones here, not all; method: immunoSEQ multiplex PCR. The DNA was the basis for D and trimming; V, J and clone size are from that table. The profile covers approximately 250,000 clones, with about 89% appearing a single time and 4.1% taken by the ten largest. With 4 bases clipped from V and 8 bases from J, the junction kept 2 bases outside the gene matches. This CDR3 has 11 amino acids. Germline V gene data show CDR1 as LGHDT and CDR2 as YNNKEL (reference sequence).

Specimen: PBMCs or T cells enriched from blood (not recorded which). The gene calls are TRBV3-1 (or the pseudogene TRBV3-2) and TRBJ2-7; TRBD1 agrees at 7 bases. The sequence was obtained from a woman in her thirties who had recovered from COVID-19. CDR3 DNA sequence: TGTGCCAGCAGCCTGGGACAGCAGCAGTACTTC. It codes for CASSLGQQQYF.